The clone carrying this T cell receptor beta chain has ten or more counts. The entry originates in a study of T cell repertoires in cytomegalovirus infection. The wider study: Public TCR beta signatures provided an indication of both CMV infection and a matching HLA type.

TCRdb ran MiXCR on the reads and lists one entry per CDR3 protein. The table shows around 260,000 distinct CDR3 sequences, with 8% to 9.5% occurring only once. This CDR3 contains 13 residues. The germline V gene has CDR1 SGHTA and CDR2 FQGNSA. V lost 0 bases and J 8 bases, leaving 7 bases between the germline ends. The V and J genes are TRBV7-2 and TRBJ1-4, with a weak D call TRBD1 (5 bases). This clonotype originated in a human donor in good health (CMV status not recorded). Some clones in this sample may be carry-over from other donors' samples. The sequenced sample was PBMCs. This CDR3 reads CASSLAGDEKLFF. Here the CDR3 DNA reads TGTGCCAGCAGCTTAGCGGGGGACGAAAAACTGTTTTTT.